This T cell receptor beta chain was sequenced in a study of CD8 T cells in ankylosing spondylitis. V lost 5 bases to trimming and J lost 0 bases, with 8 bases between them. CDR3 length equals 14 residues. The germline V gene encodes CDR1 SQVTM and CDR2 ANQGSEA. TCRdb re-analysed the 5' RACE reads in MiXCR, keeping a single row per CDR3 protein. The sample includes 250,000 to 400,000 distinct CDR3 sequences, approximately 10% of them seen just once. Study findings and constraints: Disease-linked clones were found to be CD8+ and relatively rare in peripheral blood.

There are many counts of this clonotype. Antigen: not known. This rearrangement joins TRBV29-1 to TRBJ2-6; D not resolved. The sequence was collected from a female donor with ankylosing spondylitis or in good health (not recorded which). Sequencing input: blood, either unsorted or a sorted T cell fraction (not recorded which). The chain's CDR3 is CSVFLSSGANVLTF. The DNA of the CDR3 is TGCAGCGTTTTTTTGAGCTCTGGGGCCAACGTCCTGACTTTC.